Below are 5 T cell receptor beta chains sequenced from a single sample in a study of PD-1 blockade in classical Hodgkin lymphoma (dated by TCRdb to 2020 to 2021). Read against the paper, the sample's time point label means: cycle 1 day 1 (C1D1), immediately before nivolumab initiation. Relapse after autologous stem cell transplantation had occurred in all trial patients, and cohorts A, B and C were distinguished by prior brentuximab vedotin exposure. Receptors were amplified or captured by the immunoSEQ multiplex PCR assay. TCRdb holds this immuneACCESS table with in-frame rearrangements only. Some clones are missing; in checked studies, unresolved V genes explain under half, and the rest has no known cause. The sample table lists tens of thousands of clones, roughly 91% of them with a count of one. The ten largest clones take up 6.5% to 8% of the sample. This sample comprised peripheral blood mononuclear cells (PBMCs), obtained at baseline. Source of these receptors: a human donor with classical Hodgkin lymphoma.

The chain couples TRBV2 to TRBJ2-2; the match to TRBD2 covers 7 bases. This CDR3 comprises 15 residues. V trimming: 5 bases; J trimming: 4 bases; junction bases outside the gene matches: 7. Germline loops: CDR1 SNHLY, CDR2 FYNNEI. The CDR3 nucleotides read TGTGCCAGCAGTTCGGGGGGAGGGCCCACCGGGGAGCTGTTTTTT. Protein: CASSSGGGPTGELFF.

V usage is TRBV7-9 and J usage is TRBJ2-7, with 7 bases aligning to TRBD1. Germline V gene data show CDR1 as SEHNR and CDR2 as FQNEAQ (reference sequence). V shed 4 bases, J shed 0 bases, and the junction held 18 bases outside the gene matches. The CDR3 extends over 19 amino acids. The CDR3 is CASSSSGPTRGGPSYEQYF. The CDR3 DNA is TGTGCCAGCAGCTCCAGTGGTCCTACGCGAGGGGGCCCCTCCTACGAGCAGTACTTC.

The genes are TRBV5-6 and TRBJ2-7; maybe TRBD2 (5 bases). CDR3 length: 17 amino acids. Trimming shortened V by 0 bases and J by 0 bases, and 16 bases separated the two germline ends. CDR1 is SGHDT and CDR2 is YYEEEE in the germline V gene. CDR3 region: CASSLGQGGGPSYEQYF. DNA of the CDR3: TGTGCCAGCAGCTTGGGGCAAGGCGGAGGACCCTCCTACGAGCAGTACTTC. The full variable domain, its missing parts supplied by reference TRBV5-6 and TRBJ2-7, is DAGVTQSPTHLIKTRGQQVTLRCSPKSGHDTVSWYQQALGQGPQFIFQYYEEEERQRGNFPDRFSGHQFPNYSSELNVNALLLGDSALYLCASSLGQGGGPSYEQYFGPGTRLTVT.

The V and J genes are TRBV5-8 and TRBJ1-5; D is perhaps TRBD1 (5 bases). There are 16 residues in the CDR3. Trimming cost V 2 bases and J 0 bases, with 12 bases left between them. From germline, CDR1 is SGHTS and CDR2 YDEGEE. DNA for the CDR3: TGTGCCAGCAGCTTATTCGAAGGACATAGCAATCAGCCCCAGCATTTT. It translates to CASSLFEGHSNQPQHF. The full variable domain, in which reference TRBV5-8 and TRBJ1-5 provide the parts outside the CDR3, is EAGVTQSPTHLIKTRGQQATLRCSPISGHTSVYWYQQALGLGLQFLLWYDEGEERNRGNFPPRFSGRQFPNYSSELNVNALELEDSALYLCASSLFEGHSNQPQHFGDGTRLSIL.

This sequence joins TRBV5-5 and TRBJ1-2; D gene unclear. Trimming shortened V by 2 bases and J by 4 bases, and 12 bases separated the two germline ends. The CDR3 extends over 14 amino acids. Germline loops: CDR1 SGHKS, CDR2 YYEKEE (reference sequence). The CDR3 bases are TGTGCCAGCAGCTTCCCCAGCTTTAGCTATGGCTACACCTTC. Amino acid sequence: CASSFPSFSYGYTF.